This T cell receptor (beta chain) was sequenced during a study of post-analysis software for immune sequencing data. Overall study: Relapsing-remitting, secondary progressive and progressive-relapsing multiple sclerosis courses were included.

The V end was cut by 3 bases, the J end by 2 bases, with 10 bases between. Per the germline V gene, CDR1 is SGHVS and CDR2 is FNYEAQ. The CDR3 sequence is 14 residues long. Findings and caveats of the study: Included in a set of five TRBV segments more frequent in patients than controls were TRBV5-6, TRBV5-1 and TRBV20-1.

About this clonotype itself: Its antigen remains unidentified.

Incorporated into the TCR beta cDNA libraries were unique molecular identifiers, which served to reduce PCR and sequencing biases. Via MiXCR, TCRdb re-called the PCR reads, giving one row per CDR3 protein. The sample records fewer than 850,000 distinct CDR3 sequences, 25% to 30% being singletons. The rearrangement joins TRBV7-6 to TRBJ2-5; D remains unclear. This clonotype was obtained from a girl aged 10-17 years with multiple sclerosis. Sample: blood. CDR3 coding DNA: TGTGCCAGCAGCTTTGGGTACAAACAAGAGACCCAGTACTTC. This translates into CASSFGYKQETQYF. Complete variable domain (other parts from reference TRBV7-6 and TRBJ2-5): GAGVSQSPRYKVTKRGQDVALRCDPISGHVSLYWYRQALGQGPEFLTYFNYEAQQDKSGLPNDRFSAERPEGSISTLTIQRTEQRDSAMYRCASSFGYKQETQYFGPGTRLLVL.